The source of this T cell receptor beta chain is a study of shared clonotypes between healthy human individuals. For this clone: Its specificity is not known.

Roughly 200 ng DNA, tens of thousands of T cell genomes, went into each sorted-subset replicate PCR. Profiled with immunoSEQ multiplex PCR; TCRdb holds only in-frame clones, not every one. The table has approximately 1,500,000 clones, 95% to 99% seen once. All donors qualified as healthy HIV-negative adults and had experienced no recent acute infections or vaccinations. Study-level points and caveats: Among donors, the sharing of clonotypes was expected to be influenced by sequencing depth. Unshared clonotypes carried lower generation probabilities than those common to all four donors.

V dropped 3 bases and J dropped 10; count of bases not matched to a gene: 8. The CDR3 runs to 14 residues. CDR1 is SGHTA and CDR2 is FQGNSA in the germline V gene. This TCR came from a young man in good health. V and J are TRBV7-2 and TRBJ2-1; 8 bases line up with TRBD1. Sample: naive CD4+ T cells sorted from blood. Subset in this sample: CD45RA+ positively selected. The CDR3 sequence: CASSFGRGRWEQFF. CDR3 bases: TGTGCCAGCAGCTTCGGCAGGGGGCGCTGGGAGCAGTTCTTC.